Each of the 3 T cell receptor beta chains below was sequenced from the same sample in a study of neurological immune-mediated disorders. Each CDR3 protein gets one entry after TCRdb re-called the 5' RACE reads with MiXCR. The sample shows 46,000 or so distinct CDR3 sequences, around 4.5% of them seen only once. The sequenced sample was PBMCs. All receptors come from a woman aged 55-69 years with multiple sclerosis.

This clonotype has a count of ten or more. The conserved phenylalanine or tryptophan is not found at the CDR3 terminus, so this likely reflects a read error. The genes are TRBV29-1 and TRBJ2-1; TRBD2 matches at 7 bases. The CDR3 is 13 amino acids. Trimming took 8 bases from V and 5 from J; bases not matched to a gene: 9. Germline V gene sequence: CDR1 SQVTM, CDR2 ANQGSEA. CDR3 DNA: TGCAGCTCCCCGGGACTATCAAACAATGAGCAGTTCTAC. It yields the protein CSSPGLSNNEQFY.

This clonotype has at least ten counts. The chain carries TRBV10-3 and TRBJ1-2; no clear D gene. The CDR3 totals 14 residues. Trimming cost V 2 bases and J 2 bases, with 9 bases left between them. Germline CDR1 and CDR2: ENHRY and SYGVKD. The CDR3 DNA follows: TGTGCCATCAGTGAGACCGCCCAGAACTATGGCTACACCTTC. Translated: CAISETAQNYGYTF.

The J gene is TRBJ2-7, the V gene TRBV20-1; D remains unclear. CDR1 is DFQATT and CDR2 is SNEGSKA in the germline V gene (reference sequence). The CDR3 is 13 amino acids. The V gene lost 2 bases and the J gene lost 2 bases, with 10 bases spanning the gap. The DNA for the CDR3 is TGCAGTGCTAGAAGGACCGAACCCTACGAGCAGTACGTC. Translated: CSARRTEPYEQYV.